The 8 T cell receptor beta chains reported below all come from one sample, sequenced in a study of T cell changes during pregnancy in multiple sclerosis. Produced via immunoSEQ multiplex PCR; TCRdb's table is partial and in-frame only. The sample carries approximately 50,000 clones, around 90% recorded once. Sequenced here: CD4+ T cells from peripheral blood mononuclear cells, sampled after pregnancy. The receptors come from a female donor with multiple sclerosis, enrolled in a pregnancy study.

CDR3 bases: TGTGCCAGCAGCTTAGGCGGAGGGCAGGGTGAAAAACTGTTTTTT. It yields the protein CASSLGGGQGEKLFF. This chain uses TRBV13 with TRBJ1-4; weak D call: TRBD1 (5 bases). Germline V CDR1 and CDR2: PRHDT, FYEKMQ (reference sequence). Trimming left V 0 bases short and J 7 bases short, with 12 bases between. The CDR3 covers 15 residues.

Here the CDR3 DNA reads TGTGCCAGTTTTGAGACGGAGAAATATGGCTACACCTTC. It yields the protein CASFETEKYGYTF. The V call is TRBV6-6, the J call TRBJ1-2; D gene unclear. Germline V gene data show CDR1 as MNHNY and CDR2 as SVGAGI (reference sequence). The CDR3 runs 13 residues. The V gene lost 9 bases and the J gene lost 5 bases, with 16 bases spanning the gap.

V and J are TRBV19 and TRBJ1-2; possibly TRBD1 for D (5 bases). The CDR3 totals 15 residues. Germline V gives CDR1 LNHDA, CDR2 SQIVND (reference sequence). Trimming removed 3 bases at V and 5 bases at J, with 16 bases between. The CDR3: CASSIDFGAGYGYTF. CDR3 coding DNA: TGTGCCAGTAGTATCGATTTTGGGGCCGGGTATGGCTACACCTTC.

The rearrangement links TRBV5-1 to TRBJ1-1; D unresolved. Germline loops: CDR1 SGHRS, CDR2 YFSETQ. Trimming removed 3 bases from V and 6 bases from J, with 15 bases in between. This CDR3 has 14 residues. CDR3 nucleotide sequence: TGCGCCAGCAGCTATGGCGGGGATGGCGCTGAAGCTTTCTTT. This codes for CASSYGGDGAEAFF.

V gene TRBV9 combines with J gene TRBJ2-7; 8 nucleotides match TRBD1. V trimming: 4 bases; J trimming: 2 bases; junction bases outside the gene matches: 11. CDR3 length: 16 residues. CDR1 and CDR2 (germline): SGDLS, YYNGEE. CDR3 protein: CASSTNSDRVPYEQYF. The CDR3 bases are TGTGCCAGCAGCACCAACTCGGACAGGGTCCCCTACGAGCAGTACTTC.

Only one count was recorded for this clone. The chain combines TRBV2 with TRBJ1-3; D gene uncertain. The V end was cut by 5 bases, the J end by 7 bases, with 12 bases between. CDR1 is SNHLY, CDR2 FYNNEI, per germline. The CDR3 runs to 13 residues. The CDR3, as DNA: TGTGCCAGCAGTTCGCGGGCGGCCAACACCATATATTTT. This sequence encodes CASSSRAANTIYF.

This chain links TRBV19 with TRBJ2-2; 14 nucleotides align to TRBD2. CDR1 and CDR2 from the germline V gene are LNHDA and SQIVND (reference sequence). This CDR3 has 17 amino acids. With 10 bases clipped from V and 5 bases from J, the junction kept 12 bases outside the gene matches. The CDR3 region has the DNA TGTGCCACCAAGGGACTAGCGGGAGTGGGGACAACCGGGGAGCTGTTTTTT. As protein: CATKGLAGVGTTGELFF.

The table lists this clone with a count of one. The chain has TRBV5-1 and TRBJ1-6, with D unclear. V was pared by 3 bases and J by 8 bases, with 9 bases between. This CDR3 contains 13 residues. Germline CDR1 is SGHRS and CDR2 is YFSETQ. The CDR3, as DNA: TGCGCCAGCAGCTGGATTGAGGATTCACCCCTCCACTTT. Amino acids: CASSWIEDSPLHF.